Presented here are 3 T cell receptor beta chains from one specimen sequenced in a study of shared clonotypes between healthy human individuals. CD45RO negativity and positive selection for CCR7 defined naive CD8 cells, a population that excluded terminally differentiated effector memory CD45RA+ cells. Sequenced by immunoSEQ multiplex PCR; TCRdb stores in-frame clones only, minus some. The top ten clones hold under 2% of a sample with around 2.1 million clones, more than 85% of them seen once. Material: naive CD8+ T cells from PBMCs. The receptors were gathered from a man younger than 35 in good health. Some clones in this sample may be carry-over from other donors' samples.

The V gene is TRBV19, the J gene TRBJ2-7; TRBD1 matches 10 bases. CDR1 and CDR2 from the germline V gene are LNHDA and SQIVND (reference sequence). This CDR3 has 14 amino acids. V lost 6 bases, J lost 4 bases, and 6 bases stayed unmatched. The CDR3 protein is CASRSGTGVYEQYF. In nucleotides, the CDR3 is TGTGCCAGTAGGTCCGGGACAGGGGTTTACGAGCAGTACTTC. Full variable domain (outside the CDR3, taken from reference TRBV19 and TRBJ2-7): DGGITQSPKYLFRKEGQNVTLSCEQNLNHDAMYWYRQDPGQGLRLIYYSQIVNDFQKGDIAEGYSVSREKKESFPLTVTSAQKNPTAFYLCASRSGTGVYEQYFGPGTRLTVT.

The chain joins TRBV10-3 to TRBJ2-7; TRBD1 matches at 10 bases. Germline CDR1 ENHRY, CDR2 SYGVKD. J was trimmed by 5 bases and V by 2 bases; bases with no gene match: 6. This CDR3 is built from 15 residues. The chain's CDR3 is CAISEPGQGRNEQYF. The CDR3 nucleotides read TGTGCCATCAGTGAGCCGGGACAGGGGAGGAACGAGCAGTACTTC.

J is TRBJ2-1 and V is TRBV27; 13 bases line up with TRBD2. The ends lost 0 bases at V and 9 bases at J; junction bases unmatched: 8. The germline V gene encodes CDR1 MNHEY and CDR2 SMNVEV (reference sequence). The CDR3 is made up of 17 amino acids. CDR3 sequence (DNA): TGTGCCAGCAGTTTATCGAGGACTAGCGGGAGACCTTGTGAGCAGTTCTTC. It translates to CASSLSRTSGRPCEQFF.